Each of the 11 T cell receptor beta chains below was sequenced from the same sample in a study of human T cells and chemical hapten exposure. In TCRdb, the RACE reads were re-called with MiXCR into one record per CDR3 protein. The data show 70,000 to 90,000 distinct CDR3 sequences, with 10% seen just once and less than 6.5% held by the top ten. The time point: patch test 2, 6 weeks after DPC sensitization. Treatment noted: therapeutic diphenylcyclopropenone sensitization with weekly scalp DPC. The sequenced sample was whole blood, obtained in connection with sensitization to the hapten diphenylcyclopropenone (DPC). These receptors all come from a woman in her fifties or sixties with alopecia areata. Some clones in this sample may be carry-over from other donors' samples.

The rearrangement links TRBV4-2 to TRBJ1-1; no definite D call. The germline gives CDR1 LGHNA, CDR2 YNFKEQ. This CDR3 comprises 15 residues. Trimming cost V 1 base and J 1 base, with 10 bases left between them. In DNA, the CDR3 is TGTGCCAGCAGCCAAGTTGAACGGACGAACACTGAAGCTTTCTTT. The encoded protein is CASSQVERTNTEAFF.

The V gene is TRBV6-5, the J gene TRBJ2-7; TRBD2 matches at 12 bases. There are 14 residues in the CDR3. The germline gives CDR1 MNHEY, CDR2 SVGAGI. V lost 2 bases, J lost 5 bases, and 1 base stayed unmatched. CDR3 nucleotide sequence: TGTGCCAGCAGTTACGGACTAGCGGGACACGAGCAGTACTTC. It translates to CASSYGLAGHEQYF.

This clonotype has ten or more counts. The V and J genes are TRBV29-1 and TRBJ1-2; tentatively, D is TRBD1 (5 bases). Germline CDR1 SQVTM, CDR2 ANQGSEA. The CDR3 contains 12 residues. Trimming removed 3 bases from V and 10 bases from J, with 15 bases in between. The CDR3 region has the DNA TGCAGCGTTGAGGGGGACCCCAATGTCTACACCTTC. This encodes CSVEGDPNVYTF.

V gene TRBV4-3 combines with J gene TRBJ1-3; D may be TRBD1 (5 bases). Trimming took off 0 bases at V and 5 bases at J, with 17 bases between the two ends. This CDR3 has 17 amino acids. Germline V CDR1 and CDR2: LGHNA, YSLEER. CDR3 residues: CASSQDLFSGFRNTIYF. The CDR3 coding sequence is TGCGCCAGCAGCCAAGATCTTTTTTCAGGGTTCCGAAACACCATATATTTT.

This clonotype was observed a few times. The chain employs TRBV28 and TRBJ1-5; D is unresolved. Germline V gene sequence: CDR1 MDHEN, CDR2 SYDVKM. Between the trimmed V and J ends, which lost 9 bases and 7 bases, there was a span of 13 bases. This CDR3 contains 12 residues. In DNA, the CDR3 is TGTGCCAGTTGGAGCATCGACCAGCCCCAGCATTTT. This gives the protein CASWSIDQPQHF.

This clonotype appeared a few times. The genes are TRBV4-1 and TRBJ2-1, with D unclear. V lost 3 bases and J 0 bases, leaving 9 bases between the germline ends. The CDR3 totals 15 residues. The V gene's germline CDR1 is MGHRA and CDR2 YSYEKL. The CDR3 loop reads CASSHQVSSYNEQFF. DNA of the CDR3: TGCGCCAGCAGCCATCAGGTTAGCTCCTACAATGAGCAGTTCTTC.

This chain uses TRBV11-3 with TRBJ2-5; TRBD1 or TRBD2 may be the D gene (5 bases each). This CDR3 comprises 15 residues. Germline V gene lookup returns CDR1 SGHNT and CDR2 YENEEA. V was shortened by 5 bases and J by 2 bases, with 15 bases between the two germline ends. CDR3 bases: TGTGCCAGCAGCCCCGGGACGGCAAGTCAAGAGACCCAGTACTTC. This gives the protein CASSPGTASQETQYF. The entire variable domain, with the rest obtained from reference TRBV11-3 and TRBJ2-5, is as follows: EAGVVQSPRYKIIEKKQPVAFWCNPISGHNTLYWYLQNLGQGPELLIRYENEEAVDDSQLPKDRFSAERLKGVDSTLKIQPAELGDSAVYLCASSPGTASQETQYFGPGTRLLVL.

Many counts were recorded for this clonotype. The rearrangement links TRBV6-5 to TRBJ2-2, with D possibly being TRBD1 (5 bases). Germline CDR1 is MNHEY and CDR2 is SVGAGI. Trimming stripped 7 bases from V and 1 base from J, with 10 bases between. There are 14 residues in the CDR3. The CDR3 region has the DNA TGTGCCAGCACCAGAAGGGGGAACACCGGGGAGCTGTTTTTT. Translated, it gives CASTRRGNTGELFF.

This rearrangement joins TRBV7-2 to TRBJ2-1, with 8 bases identical to TRBD2. V gave up 3 bases and J gave up 6 bases; unmatched junction bases: 4. CDR1 SGHTA and CDR2 FQGNSA come from the germline V gene. The CDR3 has 14 amino acids. CDR3 in DNA: TGTGCCAGCAGCTTCACGGGACTAGTCAATGAGCAGTTCTTC. Translation gives CASSFTGLVNEQFF. The full variable domain, in which reference TRBV7-2 and TRBJ2-1 provide the parts outside the CDR3, is GAGVSQSPSNKVTEKGKDVELRCDPISGHTALYWYRQSLGQGLEFLIYFQGNSAPDKSGLPSDRFSAERTGGSVSTLTIQRTQQEDSAVYLCASSFTGLVNEQFFGPGTRLTVL.

The V call is TRBV3-1, the J call TRBJ2-3, with unresolved D. Germline values: CDR1 LGHDT, CDR2 YNNKEL (reference sequence). V lost 1 base and J 0 bases, leaving 8 bases between the germline ends. The CDR3 runs 15 residues. The CDR3 protein is CASSQVATSTDTQYF. The CDR3 DNA reads as TGTGCCAGCAGCCAAGTAGCAACTAGCACAGATACGCAGTATTTT.

The V gene is TRBV6-2 or TRBV6-3, the J gene TRBJ1-5, with no clear D. This CDR3 has 13 amino acids. Germline CDR1 MNHEY, CDR2 SVGEGT. Deletions cut 1 base from V and 4 bases from J, with 5 bases between. In DNA, the CDR3 is TGTGCCAGCAGTTACTACCGGAATCAGCCCCAGCATTTT. It is translated as CASSYYRNQPQHF.